This TCR beta chain was recorded in a study of control samples from healthy donors and cancer patients. Method: immunoSEQ multiplex PCR; TCRdb's copy keeps in-frame clones and lacks some. The sample gives tens of thousands of clones, roughly 93% of which show up once; approximately 1.5% is in the top ten. CDR3 length: 16 residues. Germline trimming cut 0 bases from V and 1 base from J; bases unmatched to any gene: 4. CDR1 and CDR2 from the germline V gene are SGHDT and YYEEEE. Sequencing was performed on blood. The chain carries TRBV5-6 and TRBJ1-5; 7 nucleotides align to TRBD1. This receptor was obtained from a woman between 25 and 40 years old in good health. The CDR3 region is CASSLAGQRSNQPQHF. The CDR3, as DNA: TGTGCCAGCAGCTTGGCGGGACAGAGAAGCAATCAGCCCCAGCATTTT.